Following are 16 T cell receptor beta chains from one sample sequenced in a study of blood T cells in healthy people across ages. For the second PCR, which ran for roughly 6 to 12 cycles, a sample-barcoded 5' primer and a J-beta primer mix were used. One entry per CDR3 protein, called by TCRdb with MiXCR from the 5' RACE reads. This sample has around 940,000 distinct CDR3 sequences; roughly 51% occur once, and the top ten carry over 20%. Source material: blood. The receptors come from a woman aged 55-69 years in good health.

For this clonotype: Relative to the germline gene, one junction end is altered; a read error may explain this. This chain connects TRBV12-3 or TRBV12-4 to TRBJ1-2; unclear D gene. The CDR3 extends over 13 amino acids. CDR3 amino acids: CASMQWTVGGYTF. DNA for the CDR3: TGCGCCAGCATGCAATGGACGGTCGGCGGCTACACCTTC.

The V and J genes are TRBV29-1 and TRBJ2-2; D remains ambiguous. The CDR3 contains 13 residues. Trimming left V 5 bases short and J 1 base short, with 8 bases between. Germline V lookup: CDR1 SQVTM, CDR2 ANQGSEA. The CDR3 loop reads CSVHQQNTGELFF. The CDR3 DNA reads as TGCAGCGTTCATCAACAGAACACCGGGGAGCTGTTTTTT.

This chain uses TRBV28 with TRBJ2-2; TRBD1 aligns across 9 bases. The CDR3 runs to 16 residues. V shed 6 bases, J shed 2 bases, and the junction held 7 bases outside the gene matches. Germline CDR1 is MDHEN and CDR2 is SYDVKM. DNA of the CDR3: TGTGCCAGCAGCTTCGGGGACAGGGCCAACACCGGGGAGCTGTTTTTT. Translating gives CASSFGDRANTGELFF.

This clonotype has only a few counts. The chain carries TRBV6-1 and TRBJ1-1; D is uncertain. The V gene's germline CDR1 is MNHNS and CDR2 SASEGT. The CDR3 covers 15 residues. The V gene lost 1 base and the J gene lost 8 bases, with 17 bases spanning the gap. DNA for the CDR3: TGTGCCAGCAGTGAAGATGGAGGAATCGAACGCGAAGCTTTCTTT. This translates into CASSEDGGIEREAFF.

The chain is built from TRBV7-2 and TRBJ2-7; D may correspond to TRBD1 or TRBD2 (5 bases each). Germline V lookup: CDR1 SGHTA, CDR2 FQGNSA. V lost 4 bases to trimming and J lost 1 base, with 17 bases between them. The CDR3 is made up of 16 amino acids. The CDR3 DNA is TGTGCCAGCAGCTACCCGGGCCGAGGGGATTCCTACGAGCAGTACTTC. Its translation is CASSYPGRGDSYEQYF.

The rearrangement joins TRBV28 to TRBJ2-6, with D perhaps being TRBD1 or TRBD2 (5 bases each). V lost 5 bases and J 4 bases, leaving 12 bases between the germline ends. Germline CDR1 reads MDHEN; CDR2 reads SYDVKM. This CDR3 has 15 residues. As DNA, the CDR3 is TGTGCCAGCAGTCGAGGGGATGGAGGGGCCAACGTCCTGACTTTC. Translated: CASSRGDGGANVLTF.

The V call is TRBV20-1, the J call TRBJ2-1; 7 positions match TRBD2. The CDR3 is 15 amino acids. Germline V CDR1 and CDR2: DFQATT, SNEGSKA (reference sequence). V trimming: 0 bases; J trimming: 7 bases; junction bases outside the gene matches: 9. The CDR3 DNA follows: TGCAGTGCTAGAGATCTCCAGCGGGAACGGAATGAGCAGTTCTTC. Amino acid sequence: CSARDLQRERNEQFF.

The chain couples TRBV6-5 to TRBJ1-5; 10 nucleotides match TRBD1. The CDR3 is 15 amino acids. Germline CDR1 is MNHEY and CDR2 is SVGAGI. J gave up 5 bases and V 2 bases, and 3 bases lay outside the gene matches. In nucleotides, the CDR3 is TGTGCCAGCAGTTACCCCGGGACAGGGGATCAGCCCCAGCATTTT. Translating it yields CASSYPGTGDQPQHF.

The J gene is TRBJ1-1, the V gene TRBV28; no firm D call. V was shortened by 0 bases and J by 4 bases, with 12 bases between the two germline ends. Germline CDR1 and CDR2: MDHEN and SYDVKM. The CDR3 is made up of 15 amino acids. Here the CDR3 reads CASSLWASRGTEAFF. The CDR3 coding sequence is TGTGCCAGCAGTTTATGGGCCAGTCGCGGCACTGAAGCTTTCTTT.

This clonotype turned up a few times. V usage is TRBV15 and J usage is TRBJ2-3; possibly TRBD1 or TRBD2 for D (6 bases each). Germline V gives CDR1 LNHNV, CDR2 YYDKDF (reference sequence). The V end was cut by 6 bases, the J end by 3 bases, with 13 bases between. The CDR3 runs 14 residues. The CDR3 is CATRAGGETDTQYF. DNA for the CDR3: TGTGCCACCAGAGCCGGGGGCGAGACAGATACGCAGTATTTT.

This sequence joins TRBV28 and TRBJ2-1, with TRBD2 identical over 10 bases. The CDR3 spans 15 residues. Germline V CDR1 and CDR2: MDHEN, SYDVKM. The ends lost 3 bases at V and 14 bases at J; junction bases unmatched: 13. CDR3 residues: CASSLFGLAGDEKFF. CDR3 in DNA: TGTGCCAGCAGTTTGTTTGGCCTAGCGGGAGACGAAAAGTTCTTC.

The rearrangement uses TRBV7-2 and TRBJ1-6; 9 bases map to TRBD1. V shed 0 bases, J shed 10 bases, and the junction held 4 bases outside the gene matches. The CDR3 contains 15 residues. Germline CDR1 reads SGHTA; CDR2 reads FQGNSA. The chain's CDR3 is CASSLAPGQGSPLHF. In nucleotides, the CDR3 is TGTGCCAGCAGCTTAGCCCCGGGACAGGGCTCACCCCTCCACTTT.

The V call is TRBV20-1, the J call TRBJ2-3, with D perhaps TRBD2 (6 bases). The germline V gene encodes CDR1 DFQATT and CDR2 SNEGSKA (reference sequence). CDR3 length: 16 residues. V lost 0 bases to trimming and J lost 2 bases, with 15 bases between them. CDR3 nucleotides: TGCAGTGCTAGAGATCCGCGGCGGGGACCCACAGATACGCAGTATTTT. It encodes CSARDPRRGPTDTQYF.

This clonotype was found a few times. This CDR3 reads CASGGHSYEQYF. For the CDR3, the DNA is TGTGCCAGCGGGGGACATTCCTACGAGCAGTACTTC. V usage is TRBV7-2 and J usage is TRBJ2-7; perhaps TRBD1 as D (6 bases). V lost 8 bases to trimming and J lost 1 base, with 9 bases between them. The V gene's germline CDR1 is SGHTA and CDR2 FQGNSA. This CDR3 is 12 amino acids long.

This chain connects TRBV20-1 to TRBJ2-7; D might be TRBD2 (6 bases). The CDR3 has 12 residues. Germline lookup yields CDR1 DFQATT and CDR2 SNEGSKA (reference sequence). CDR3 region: CSVVGDSGEQYF. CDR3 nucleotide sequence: TGCAGCGTGGTGGGGGACTCAGGGGAGCAGTACTTC.

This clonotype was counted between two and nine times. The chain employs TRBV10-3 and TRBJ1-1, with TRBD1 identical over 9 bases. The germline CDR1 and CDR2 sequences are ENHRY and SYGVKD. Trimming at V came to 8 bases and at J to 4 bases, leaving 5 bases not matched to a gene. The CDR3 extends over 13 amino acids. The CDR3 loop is CAIRDRVFTEAFF. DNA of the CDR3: TGTGCCATCCGGGACAGGGTGTTCACTGAAGCTTTCTTT.